Detailed here is one TCR beta chain. Profiling relied on immunoSEQ multiplex PCR, and the TCRdb table lists in-frame clones only, not all of them. The table shows roughly 1,100,000 clones, with about 80% occurring only once. Germline V gene lookup returns CDR1 SGHTA and CDR2 FQGTGA. This CDR3 is 16 amino acids long. V gave up 4 bases and J gave up 4 bases, with 17 bases separating them. The data were obtained in a study of shared clonotypes between healthy human individuals. The source of this sequence is a man between 18 and 35 years old in good health. Sequenced material: memory CD4+ T cells sorted from blood. The sample's subset: CD45RA-negative fraction. The genes are TRBV7-3 and TRBJ2-1; tentatively, D is TRBD1 or TRBD2 (5 bases each). The CDR3 DNA is TGTGCCAGCAGCTCACGCGCCGGGACGGCATACAATGAGCAGTTCTTC. The encoded protein is CASSSRAGTAYNEQFF.